The 9 T cell receptor beta chains listed next were all sequenced from one sample in a study of T cell repertoires in cytomegalovirus infection. TCRdb independently ran MiXCR on the reads; one entry per CDR3 protein. The data hold some 180,000 distinct CDR3 sequences, with approximately 9.7% observed a single time. The sequencing sample was made of PBMCs. These receptors all stem from a human donor in good health (CMV status not recorded). Some clones in this sample may be carry-over from other donors' samples.

V usage is TRBV20-1 and J usage is TRBJ2-3; TRBD1 matches 8 bases. The CDR3 loop spans 14 amino acids. The V gene's germline CDR1 is DFQATT and CDR2 SNEGSKA (reference sequence). This CDR3 reads CSVTTGQGTDTQYF. The CDR3 DNA follows: TGCAGCGTAACCACCGGACAGGGTACAGATACGCAGTATTTT.

This clonotype came up a few times. The J gene is TRBJ2-7, the V gene TRBV15; D not resolved. The V end was cut by 4 bases, the J end by 1 base, with 8 bases between. The CDR3 sequence is 13 residues long. Germline V gives CDR1 LNHNV, CDR2 YYDKDF (reference sequence). CDR3 sequence: CATSTPTSYEQYF. CDR3 bases: TGTGCCACCAGCACCCCGACATCCTACGAGCAGTACTTC.

CDR3 amino acids: CAWKKNTEAFF. The DNA of the CDR3 is TGTGCCTGGAAAAAGAACACTGAAGCTTTCTTT. The genes are TRBV30 and TRBJ1-1; D unresolved. Per germline, CDR1 GTSNPN and CDR2 SVGIG (reference sequence). Trimming cost V 4 bases and J 1 base, with 4 bases left between them. This CDR3 region has 11 residues.

This clonotype occurred many times. The chain recombines TRBV5-5 with TRBJ1-5; D not resolved. V lost 6 bases to trimming and J lost 0 bases, with 10 bases between them. Germline V gives CDR1 SGHKS, CDR2 YYEKEE (reference sequence). The CDR3 contains 14 residues. CDR3 nucleotides: TGTGCCAGCACCCCAGACTCTAGCAATCAGCCCCAGCATTTT. It translates to CASTPDSSNQPQHF.

This clonotype was seen at least ten times. The rearrangement links TRBV7-9 to TRBJ2-2; maybe TRBD2 (5 bases). Trimming removed 3 bases from V and 7 bases from J, with 12 bases in between. Germline loops: CDR1 SEHNR, CDR2 FQNEAQ (reference sequence). CDR3 length equals 14 residues. The CDR3 nucleotides are TGTGCCAGCAGCTTCGTCGAGGCGGGCGGGGAGCTGTTTTTT. Protein product: CASSFVEAGGELFF.

This clonotype showed up just a few times. The gene calls are TRBV5-8 and TRBJ1-4, with D maybe TRBD1 (5 bases). The CDR3 runs 16 residues. V shed 3 bases and J shed 0 bases, with 12 bases lying between them. Germline V CDR1 and CDR2: SGHTS, YDEGEE. The CDR3 region has the DNA TGTGCCAGCAGCTATCCAGGGTTTGCAACTAATGAAAAACTGTTTTTT. Translating gives CASSYPGFATNEKLFF.

Ten or more counts support this clonotype. This chain joins TRBV29-1 and TRBJ2-4, with 7 bases aligning to TRBD1. This CDR3 spans 17 amino acids. Germline-derived CDR1 and CDR2 are SQVTM and ANQGSEA. V lost 2 bases to trimming and J lost 3 bases; unmatched junction nucleotides: 13. CDR3 protein: CSVESGQGVVNKNIQYF. In nucleotides, the CDR3 is TGCAGCGTTGAAAGCGGTCAGGGGGTTGTTAACAAAAACATTCAGTACTTC.

The V call is TRBV6-6, the J call TRBJ1-1; TRBD1 aligns across 7 bases. V shed 5 bases and J 6 bases; nucleotides not matched to a gene: 3. The CDR3 extends over 12 amino acids. Germline V gene data show CDR1 as MNHNY and CDR2 as SVGAGI (reference sequence). CDR3 sequence: CASSNGQAEAFF. CDR3 in DNA: TGTGCCAGCAGTAATGGACAGGCTGAAGCTTTCTTT.

This chain connects TRBV20-1 to TRBJ1-1; D may be TRBD1 (5 bases). Trimming shortened V by 6 bases and J by 2 bases, and 25 bases separated the two germline ends. Germline CDR1 and CDR2: DFQATT and SNEGSKA (reference sequence). The CDR3 covers 17 residues. The CDR3 here is CSAEGASSRGANTEAFF. As DNA, the CDR3 is TGCAGTGCCGAAGGGGCCTCCAGTAGAGGGGCCAACACTGAAGCTTTCTTT.